Shown below are 19 T cell receptor beta chains from a single sample sequenced in a study of cytomegalovirus exposure and HLA in healthy donors. Vbeta (60) and Jbeta (13) primers were used in the PCR. This table comes from immunoSEQ multiplex PCR, and its TCRdb copy is limited to in-frame clones, with some not included. The sample holds about 120,000 clones; roughly four fifths are singletons and the top ten take roughly 3%. Sequencing was performed on PBMCs. The receptors shown here come from a woman in her thirties or forties in good health and CMV-seropositive.

The chain is built from TRBV9 and TRBJ1-1; perhaps TRBD1 as D (5 bases). Germline V gene sequence: CDR1 SGDLS, CDR2 YYNGEE. The CDR3 sequence is 17 residues long. Trimming cost V 4 bases and J 1 base, with 20 bases left between them. CDR3 sequence: CASSLGGDGWKNTEAFF. The CDR3 nucleotides read TGTGCCAGCAGCTTGGGGGGTGATGGCTGGAAGAACACTGAAGCTTTCTTT.

The chain links TRBV9 to TRBJ1-1; tentative D call: TRBD1 (5 bases). Germline CDR1 is SGDLS and CDR2 is YYNGEE. The V end lost 1 base, the J end lost 3 bases, and 10 bases lay between the germline ends. CDR3 length: 14 amino acids. The CDR3 DNA reads TGTGCCAGCAGCGTATATCAGGGCGACACTGAAGCTTTCTTT. It yields the protein CASSVYQGDTEAFF.

The table lists this clone with a few counts. The chain recombines TRBV18 with TRBJ2-2, with unresolved D. Germline values: CDR1 KGHSH, CDR2 LQKENI. V was cut by 8 bases and J by 2 bases, with 3 bases left in between. This CDR3 comprises 11 residues. As DNA, the CDR3 is TGTGCCAGCCAAAACACCGGGGAGCTGTTTTTT. Its translation is CASQNTGELFF.

The chain employs TRBV27 and TRBJ2-5; 16 bases are a match to TRBD2. Germline CDR1 is MNHEY and CDR2 is SMNVEV (reference sequence). V shed 8 bases and J 1 base; nucleotides not matched to a gene: 10. There are 18 residues in the CDR3. The CDR3 DNA reads TGTGCCAGCCAACCTCCGGGGACTAGCGGGGGGGGCCAAGAGACCCAGTACTTC. Its translation is CASQPPGTSGGGQETQYF.

The chain combines TRBV7-2 with TRBJ1-5, with 7 nucleotides matching TRBD1. The trim removed 1 base at V and 3 bases at J, leaving 3 bases unmatched. This CDR3 has 15 amino acids. Germline CDR1 and CDR2: SGHTA and FQGNSA. The CDR3 reads CASSLVQGNNQPQHF. DNA of the CDR3: TGTGCCAGCAGCTTAGTACAGGGGAACAATCAGCCCCAGCATTTT.

V and J are TRBV7-6 and TRBJ2-1, with TRBD1 as a possible D gene (6 bases). CDR3 length: 16 amino acids. The V and J ends lost 4 bases and 6 bases respectively, with 19 bases between them. Germline V gene sequence: CDR1 SGHVS, CDR2 FNYEAQ. CDR3 DNA: TGTGCCAGCAGCTCTATTACAGGGCCCACCATCAATGAGCAGTTCTTC. Encoded protein: CASSSITGPTINEQFF. Based on the CDR3 plus reference TRBV7-6 and TRBJ2-1, the full variable domain is GAGVSQSPRYKVTKRGQDVALRCDPISGHVSLYWYRQALGQGPEFLTYFNYEAQQDKSGLPNDRFSAERPEGSISTLTIQRTEQRDSAMYRCASSSITGPTINEQFFGPGTRLTVL.

The chain joins TRBV5-6 to TRBJ2-7; tentatively, D is TRBD1 (6 bases). From germline, CDR1 is SGHDT and CDR2 YYEEEE. This CDR3 comprises 13 residues. Trimming removed 4 bases at V and 5 bases at J, with 13 bases between. The CDR3 DNA sequence: TGTGCCAGCAGCCGGGACACCCTCCACGAGCAGTACTTC. This encodes CASSRDTLHEQYF.

The chain has TRBV4-2 and TRBJ2-5, with 8 bases identical to TRBD2. The length of the CDR3 is 17 residues. Germline-derived CDR1 and CDR2 are LGHNA and YNFKEQ. Trimming took 5 bases from V and 5 from J; bases not matched to a gene: 16. The CDR3 protein is CASSGGGKREMAETQYF. Written as DNA, the CDR3 is TGTGCCAGCAGCGGCGGGGGGAAGCGGGAAATGGCGGAGACCCAGTACTTC.

There are a few counts of this clone. The V and J genes are TRBV7-8 and TRBJ1-1; 11 bases line up with TRBD1. The CDR3 totals 15 residues. V dropped 2 bases and J dropped 4; count of bases not matched to a gene: 3. Per germline, CDR1 SGHVS and CDR2 FQNEAQ. CDR3 sequence (DNA): TGTGCCAGCAGCTTAACCGGGACAGGGGGCACTGAAGCTTTCTTT. Its translation: CASSLTGTGGTEAFF.

The chain carries TRBV6-7 and TRBJ2-1; 9 bases are a match to TRBD2. TRBV6-7 is marked as an open reading frame, function uncertain. Trimming cost V 0 bases and J 5 bases; bases outside gene matches: 11. The CDR3 sequence is 18 residues long. The CDR3 loop reads CASSYSRLAGEGHNEQFF. CDR3 DNA sequence: TGTGCCAGCAGTTACTCGCGGTTAGCGGGAGAGGGTCACAATGAGCAGTTCTTC.

The chain recombines TRBV10-1 with TRBJ2-7, with D unclear. From germline, CDR1 is WNHNN and CDR2 SYGVQD (reference sequence). This CDR3 has 13 amino acids. V lost 8 bases and J 0 bases, leaving 11 bases between the germline ends. CDR3 coding DNA: TGCGCCAGCCGGAGTGTTCTCTCCTACGAGCAGTACTTC. Its translation: CASRSVLSYEQYF.

This rearrangement joins TRBV7-9 to TRBJ2-3; a possible D gene is TRBD2 (5 bases). Germline CDR1 reads SEHNR; CDR2 reads FQNEAQ (reference sequence). The CDR3 is 14 amino acids. V lost 0 bases and J lost 10, with 14 bases in between. CDR3 amino acids: CASSLALLSRAQYF. The CDR3 bases are TGTGCCAGCAGCTTAGCGTTACTATCGAGGGCGCAGTATTTT.

V is TRBV5-1 and J is TRBJ2-1, with 7 bases identical to TRBD2. CDR3 length: 15 amino acids. Germline trimming cut 4 bases from V and 4 bases from J; bases unmatched to any gene: 8. CDR1 and CDR2 from the germline V gene are SGHRS and YFSETQ. The CDR3 sequence is CASSIRDYLYNEQFF. Written as DNA, the CDR3 is TGCGCCAGCAGCATCCGGGACTACCTATACAATGAGCAGTTCTTC.

This clone was detected only a few times. Distinct nucleotide sequences in the sample also encode this CDR3. The rearrangement joins TRBV7-2 to TRBJ2-5; 7 bases agree with TRBD1. This CDR3 region has 14 residues. Germline trimming cut 3 bases from V and 2 bases from J; bases unmatched to any gene: 3. Germline V gene data show CDR1 as SGHTA and CDR2 as FQGNSA. As DNA, the CDR3 is TGTGCCAGCAGCTTTCAACAGGGGCAAGAGACCCAGTACTTC. Protein sequence: CASSFQQGQETQYF.

This chain joins TRBV9 and TRBJ2-5; D gene uncertain. CDR3 length: 13 residues. Germline lookup yields CDR1 SGDLS and CDR2 YYNGEE. V was pared by 0 bases and J by 5 bases, with 8 bases between. CDR3 residues: CASSVAPRETQYF. CDR3 coding DNA: TGTGCCAGCAGCGTAGCCCCGAGGGAGACCCAGTACTTC.

V gene TRBV18 combines with J gene TRBJ2-2; the D gene is possibly TRBD2 (6 bases). Germline CDR1 is KGHSH and CDR2 is LQKENI. The CDR3 has 17 amino acids. V lost 3 bases and J 2 bases, leaving 16 bases between the germline ends. Here the CDR3 reads CASSPSSGRGNTGELFF. The CDR3 bases are TGTGCCAGCTCACCTAGCTCCGGGAGAGGTAACACCGGGGAGCTGTTTTTT. The variable domain in full, with the rest retrieved from reference TRBV18 and TRBJ2-2, is NAGVMQNPRHLVRRRGQEARLRCSPMKGHSHVYWYRQLPEEGLKFMVYLQKENIIDESGMPKERFSAEFPKEGPSILRIQQVVRGDSAAYFCASSPSSGRGNTGELFFGEGSRLTVL.

The chain has TRBV6-6 and TRBJ2-2; 8 bases are a match to TRBD1. The CDR3 runs to 16 residues. Germline V gene lookup returns CDR1 MNHNY and CDR2 SVGAGI (reference sequence). V lost 2 bases, J lost 1 base, and 3 bases stayed unmatched. The CDR3 DNA reads as TGTGCCAGCAGTTACCGACAGGGGAAGAACACCGGGGAGCTGTTTTTT. This translates into CASSYRQGKNTGELFF.

The chain combines TRBV5-1 with TRBJ2-7; 10 bases fit TRBD1. V gave up 0 bases and J gave up 2 bases; unmatched junction bases: 8. Per germline, CDR1 SGHRS and CDR2 YFSETQ. This CDR3 has 17 amino acids. CDR3 protein: CASSLAKGGTGAYEQYF. CDR3 nucleotide sequence: TGCGCCAGCAGCTTGGCCAAAGGAGGGACAGGGGCCTACGAGCAGTACTTC.

V is TRBV19 and J is TRBJ2-7; TRBD2 matches 9 bases. V lost 1 base to trimming and J lost 3 bases; unmatched junction nucleotides: 1. CDR3 length equals 14 residues. Germline V lookup: CDR1 LNHDA, CDR2 SQIVND (reference sequence). This chain's CDR3 is CASSIASGDYEQYF. The CDR3 DNA reads TGTGCCAGTAGTATAGCTAGCGGGGACTACGAGCAGTACTTC. The entire variable domain, with the rest obtained from reference TRBV19 and TRBJ2-7, is as follows: DGGITQSPKYLFRKEGQNVTLSCEQNLNHDAMYWYRQDPGQGLRLIYYSQIVNDFQKGDIAEGYSVSREKKESFPLTVTSAQKNPTAFYLCASSIASGDYEQYFGPGTRLTVT.